One and the same sample provided the 17 T cell receptor beta chains below, sequenced in a study of glioma-infiltrating T cells. Amplification of TCR alpha and beta CDR3 regions from RNA used iRepertoire nested multiplex PCR. From the multiplex PCR reads, TCRdb called clonotypes with MiXCR, one entry per CDR3 protein. The table has more than 350,000 distinct CDR3 sequences, less than 50% seen once; the top ten hold around 13%. The material sequenced was glioma tissue, nonneoplastic brain tissue, or PBMCs (not recorded which). These receptors were collected from a human donor with low-grade glioma or glioblastoma, undergoing nonglioma brain surgery, or in good health (not recorded which).

This clonotype was seen more than once but under ten times. The V call is TRBV4-2, the J call TRBJ2-5, with D hard to call. Germline V gene lookup returns CDR1 LGHNA and CDR2 YNFKEQ. V lost 0 bases and J 2 bases, leaving 7 bases between the germline ends. This CDR3 spans 14 amino acids. Written as DNA, the CDR3 is TGTGCCAGCAGCCAAGAAGCCTGGCAAGAGACCCAGTACTTC. It is translated as CASSQEAWQETQYF.

As regards this clonotype: A much larger clonotype is one base distant, so this may be a read error. This chain joins TRBV20-1 and TRBJ2-6, with D unresolved. Per germline, CDR1 DFQATT and CDR2 SNEGSKA (reference sequence). The CDR3 covers 14 residues. The V end was cut by 7 bases, the J end by 4 bases, with 14 bases between. The DNA for the CDR3 is TGCAGTGATGATGACCGTTCCGGGGCCAACGTCCTGACTTTC. Translation gives CSDDDRSGANVLTF.

This chain connects TRBV4-2 to TRBJ1-1; 9 bases map to TRBD1. The CDR3 runs 13 residues. Germline trimming cut 6 bases from V and 5 bases from J; bases unmatched to any gene: 4. From germline, CDR1 is LGHNA and CDR2 YNFKEQ. The CDR3 DNA sequence: TGTGCCAGCAGGCCGGGACAGGGAACTGAAGCTTTCTTT. Amino acid sequence: CASRPGQGTEAFF.

In regard to this clonotype: A read error may account for a junction end that differs from germline. The chain employs TRBV4-1 and TRBJ2-3; 9 bases match TRBD1. This CDR3 spans 16 amino acids. CDR1 is MGHRA, CDR2 YSYEKL, per germline. CDR3 DNA sequence: TGCACCAGCAGCCTCCGGGACAGGGCCCAAGTAGATACGCAGTATTTT. Its protein product is CTSSLRDRAQVDTQYF.

At least ten counts were recorded for this clonotype. The gene calls are TRBV20-1 and TRBJ2-7, with D possibly matching TRBD2 (6 bases). V lost 5 bases to trimming and J lost 6 bases, with 14 bases between them. There are 12 residues in the CDR3. The germline V gene encodes CDR1 DFQATT and CDR2 SNEGSKA (reference sequence). CDR3 in amino acids: CSAARGGGEQYF. CDR3 DNA sequence: TGCAGTGCTGCCCGTGGGGGAGGCGAGCAGTACTTC.

The chain carries TRBV4-2 and TRBJ2-3; 9 nucleotides match TRBD2. J was trimmed by 5 bases and V by 4 bases; bases with no gene match: 7. This CDR3 region has 15 residues. Germline V gene data show CDR1 as LGHNA and CDR2 as YNFKEQ. The CDR3 DNA sequence: TGTGCCAGCAGCCTTGTAGCGGGAGTTAGAGATACGCAGTATTTT. This translates into CASSLVAGVRDTQYF.

The CDR3 reads CASRLPGASDYGYTF. The CDR3 nucleotides are TGTGCCAGCAGGTTACCAGGGGCCAGCGACTATGGCTACACCTTC. This rearrangement joins TRBV28 to TRBJ1-2; D may be TRBD1 (6 bases). Per the germline V gene, CDR1 is MDHEN and CDR2 is SYDVKM. The CDR3 length is 15 residues. Trimming removed 6 bases at V and 3 bases at J, with 17 bases between.

The rearrangement joins TRBV28 to TRBJ2-1; TRBD2 matches 8 bases. With 1 base clipped from V and 6 bases from J, the junction kept 8 bases outside the gene matches. Germline-derived CDR1 and CDR2 are MDHEN and SYDVKM. The CDR3 extends over 16 amino acids. The CDR3 DNA reads as TGTGCCAGCAGTTTATCGGGAGGGCCCCCGGTCAATGAGCAGTTCTTC. Translated: CASSLSGGPPVNEQFF.

The J gene is TRBJ1-2, the V gene TRBV10-3; 10 positions match TRBD1. V shed 0 bases and J 4 bases; nucleotides not matched to a gene: 5. Germline loops: CDR1 ENHRY, CDR2 SYGVKD. The CDR3 runs to 16 residues. The CDR3 protein is CAISESTRTGGYGYTF. CDR3 in DNA: TGTGCCATCAGTGAGTCGACTCGGACAGGGGGCTATGGCTACACCTTC.

Turning to this clonotype: Because it lacks the conserved phenylalanine or tryptophan at the end, this CDR3 is likely a read error. The J gene is TRBJ1-1, the V gene TRBV27; 8 bases fit TRBD1. The germline V gene has CDR1 MNHEY and CDR2 SMNVEV (reference sequence). This CDR3 contains 14 residues. Unmatched junction bases numbered 8, after V lost 5 bases and J lost 6 bases. The CDR3 spells CASSEDRGVAEAFL. CDR3 DNA sequence: TGTGCCAGCAGTGAAGACAGGGGAGTGGCTGAAGCTTTCCTT.

This clonotype showed up many times. V and J are TRBV7-2 and TRBJ2-1; D is unclear. Per the germline V gene, CDR1 is SGHTA and CDR2 is FQGNSA. V lost 2 bases and J 8 bases, leaving 13 bases between the germline ends. The CDR3 contains 14 residues. The CDR3 DNA reads as TGTGCCAGCAGCTTATATCGAACGACCCATGAGCAGTTCTTC. It encodes CASSLYRTTHEQFF.

This clonotype was seen a few times. The V and J genes are TRBV20-1 and TRBJ2-2; 7 bases match TRBD1. Germline assignment: CDR1 DFQATT and CDR2 SNEGSKA (reference sequence). With V trimmed by 6 bases and J by 0 bases, 4 bases remained unmatched. The CDR3 consists of 14 residues. The chain's CDR3 is CSALGQPNTGELFF. The DNA of the CDR3 is TGCAGTGCCCTGGGACAGCCGAACACCGGGGAGCTGTTTTTT.

The chain carries TRBV27 and TRBJ1-4, with a tentative D call TRBD1 (5 bases). V shed 6 bases and J shed 0 bases, with 8 bases lying between them. CDR3 length equals 14 residues. Germline V lookup: CDR1 MNHEY, CDR2 SMNVEV (reference sequence). CDR3 sequence: CASSLGATNEKLFF. The CDR3 DNA reads as TGTGCCAGCAGCCTGGGGGCAACTAATGAAAAACTGTTTTTT.

The rearrangement uses TRBV7-2 and TRBJ2-7; 10 bases fit TRBD2. CDR1 and CDR2 from the germline V gene are SGHTA and FQGNSA. The V segment lost 1 base and the J segment 4 bases; nucleotides outside the gene matches: 16. The CDR3 length is 19 residues. The CDR3 reads CASSLGSSGRGQGRYEQYF. In nucleotides, the CDR3 is TGTGCCAGCAGCTTAGGCTCCAGCGGGAGGGGCCAGGGGCGTTACGAGCAGTACTTC.

This clonotype was recorded only once. The chain links TRBV19 to TRBJ2-1; 10 bases match TRBD2. The CDR3 sequence is 15 residues long. Per germline, CDR1 LNHDA and CDR2 SQIVND (reference sequence). V lost 3 bases and J lost 6; bases outside the gene matches: 5. The CDR3 bases are TGTGCCAGTAGTATCAGGACTAGCGGTCTCAATGAGCAGTTCTTC. Protein: CASSIRTSGLNEQFF.

The table lists this clonotype with a few counts. The chain links TRBV27 to TRBJ2-3; maybe TRBD1 (6 bases). In germline, CDR1 is MNHEY, CDR2 SMNVEV (reference sequence). V gave up 5 bases and J gave up 1 base, with 13 bases separating them. The CDR3 runs 15 residues. In DNA, the CDR3 is TGTGCCAGCAGTAAATCCAGGGGTGGCACAGATACGCAGTATTTT. This sequence encodes CASSKSRGGTDTQYF.

This clonotype was counted many times. The chain uses TRBV28 and TRBJ2-3, with D possibly called TRBD1 or TRBD2 (5 bases each). CDR1 is MDHEN, CDR2 SYDVKM, per germline. The CDR3 is made up of 13 amino acids. V lost 6 bases, J lost 10 bases, and 17 bases lay in between. CDR3 region: CASSPGTLYPQYF. The DNA for the CDR3 is TGTGCCAGCAGCCCCGGGACCCTCTACCCGCAGTATTTT.